The rows below give T cell receptor beta chains drawn from one sample of a study of shared T cell receptors in the human thymus. Only in-frame clones appear in the TCRdb table, and some are missing; sequencing was by immunoSEQ multiplex PCR. The data contain about 540,000 clones, approximately 80% of them singletons. This sample was also put to use in a study of human thymus T cells.

The source material was thymocytes. Receptor source: a boy in the first two years of life with a congenital heart defect. CDR3s leave out the opening cysteine and the closing phenylalanine or tryptophan. The order of the fields is V gene, D gene, clone size, CDR3 protein. D genes are given only for firm matches. The size of a clone is reported for some rows only, either as once, few or many, or as a class for expanded clones.

>TRBV28|NA|few
ATLQGVETQY
>TRBV4-3|TRBD2|NA
ASSQDPGGRDNEQF
>TRBV28|TRBD2|once
ASTRAGGPTPGNEQF
>TRBV6-5|NA|once
ASSYRGSGDTEAF
>TRBV20-1|NA|NA
SAIAGEAF
>TRBV7-9|NA|NA
ASGPGGYT
>TRBV11-2|NA|NA
ASSLALDSYEQY
>TRBV28|NA|few
ASSLCSGRCEQY
>TRBV10-3|TRBD1|NA
AINRTGRGSYEQY
>TRBV27|TRBD1|NA
ASSPGTGDYGYT
>TRBV30|NA|NA
AWGFRRENNEQF
>TRBV21-1|NA|NA
ASSKASEGQGSQPQH
>TRBV5-8|TRBD2|NA
ASSLRTSGRAEYEQY
>TRBV4-1|TRBD2|few
ASSQDLAGLSSYEQY
>TRBV4-1|NA|NA
ASSQGPRGTEAF
>TRBV5-1|TRBD1|NA
ASIGTGRSYEQY
>TRBV7-9|NA|NA
ASSQAGRPQH
>TRBV5-1|TRBD1|NA
ASSSGTGDDANTGELF
>TRBV9|NA|NA
ASSALTGYNEQF
>TRBV5-8|NA|NA
LEPLLTQETQY
>TRBV7-4|TRBD2|NA
ASSPYHLLAGGPESDTQY
>TRBV29-1|TRBD2|NA
SVESTGLAVGGETQY
>TRBV5-1|NA|NA
ASSPTSCVDEQF
>TRBV14|NA|NA
ASSQEVTRDDGYT
>TRBV5-1|NA|few
ASSLWGRLGDTQY
>TRBV4-3|NA|once
ASRQWVSGGGYT
>TRBV14|TRBD1|NA
ASSPNGDRGTDTQY
>TRBV12-5|NA|NA
ASGSQRQASYEQY
>TRBV6-4|TRBD1|NA
ASSDGTGGPYEQY
>TRBV7-7|TRBD1|NA
ASSPTGSETQY
>TRBV6-1|NA|NA
ASGVRGGDEQF
>TRBV30|TRBD2|NA
AWGETSGREQY
>TRBV2|NA|NA
ARNSGQGNAFGYT
>TRBV2|NA|once
ASSELRAYEQY
>TRBV4-3|TRBD2|NA
ASSQGLAGPYEQY
>TRBV30|NA|NA
AWRSLSDTQY
>TRBV27|TRBD2|few
ASSLLAGGQETQY
>TRBV27|NA|NA
ASQRIQAKRAGELF
>TRBV7-9|TRBD1|NA
ASSSETGFGNEQF
>TRBV7-9|TRBD1|NA
ASSTLRTGVYEQY
>TRBV7-9|TRBD1|NA
ASSSDRDGANVLT
>TRBV5-8|NA|NA
ASSLVSPSGQPQH
>TRBV6-5|TRBD1|NA
ASRAGQGVTEQY
>TRBV10-2|NA|NA
ASSELTRMGEQY